Below, one T cell receptor beta chain is given with its context. What it recognizes is unknown. Method: immunoSEQ multiplex PCR; TCRdb's copy keeps in-frame clones and lacks some. The listing records around 9,900 clones. This CDR3 has 13 residues. A DNA sequence was not provided. CDR1 SSHAT and CDR2 FNYEAQ come from the germline V gene (reference sequence). The source of the sample is a study of synovial regulatory T cells in juvenile arthritis. Findings and caveats of the study: Blood Treg cells that were inflammation-associated showed lower TCR diversity than other blood Treg cells. Across patients, iaTreg TCR repertoires were mostly private, partly shared with synovial Teff and blood CPL.

Donors were roughly 11 juvenile idiopathic arthritis patients with active disease, 3 polyarticular and 8 oligoarticular. Patients were aged median about 12 years with disease lasting median 7 years. Material: Treg cells from blood. Subset noted: remaining (HLA-DR-negative) circulating blood Treg cells. This TCR was recovered from a donor aged 2-30 years with juvenile idiopathic arthritis. The chain recombines TRBV7-7 with TRBJ1-1; lacking DNA, the TRBD1 call made by TCRdb goes unchecked. CDR3 sequence: CASSLHMNTEAFF. Using reference TRBV7-7 and TRBJ1-1 for the parts outside the CDR3, the full variable domain is GAGVSQSPRYKVTKRGQDVTLRCDPISSHATLYWYQQALGQGPEFLTYFNYEAQPDKSGLPSDRFSAERPEGSISTLTIQRTEQRDSAMYRCASSLHMNTEAFFGQGTRLTVV.